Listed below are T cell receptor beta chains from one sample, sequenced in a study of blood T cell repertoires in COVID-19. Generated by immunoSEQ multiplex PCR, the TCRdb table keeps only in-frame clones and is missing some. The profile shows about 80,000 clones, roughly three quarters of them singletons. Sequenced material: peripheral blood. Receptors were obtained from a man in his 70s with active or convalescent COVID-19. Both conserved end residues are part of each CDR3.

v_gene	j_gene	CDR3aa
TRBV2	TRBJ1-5	CASSESGGGNQPQHF
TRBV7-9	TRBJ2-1	CASSLVGGAVPTGEQFF
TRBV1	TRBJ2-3	CTSSQDFGTSGGPITDTQYF
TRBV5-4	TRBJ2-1	CASSKAGTRGNEQFF
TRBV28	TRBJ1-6	CASFMGGSESSPLHF
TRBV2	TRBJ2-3	CASSDGLAGTTDTQYF
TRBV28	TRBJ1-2	CASSSPGQSYGYTF
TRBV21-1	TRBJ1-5	CASSTDPHEPGQARNQPQHF
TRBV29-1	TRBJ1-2	CSGTMDRRGYTF
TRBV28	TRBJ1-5	CANQGPPGEPQHF
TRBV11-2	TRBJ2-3	CASSLLGQDFRGDTQYF
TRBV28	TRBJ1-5	CASSTGQGHYQPQHF
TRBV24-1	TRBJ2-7	CATSSGLAGAYEQYF
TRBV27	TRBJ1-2	CASSRTGDLNYGYTF
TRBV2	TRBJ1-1	CASSERRADTEAFF
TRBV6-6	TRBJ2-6	CASSQTGTGILSGANVLTF
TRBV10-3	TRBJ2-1	CAISDLRGNNEQFF
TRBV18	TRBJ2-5	CASSYRLAAGETQYF
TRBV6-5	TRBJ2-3	CASSYPGLAVQTF
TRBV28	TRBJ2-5	CASSEGGRPETQYF
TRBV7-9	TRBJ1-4	CASSLGGSTNEKLFF
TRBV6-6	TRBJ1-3	CASSQKGIWAGNTIYF
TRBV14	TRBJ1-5	CASSPIRGLKLCQPQHF
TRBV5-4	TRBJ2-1	CASSPTVADNEQFF
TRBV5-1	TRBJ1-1	CASSLDKNTEAFF
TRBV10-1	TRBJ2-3	CASMGVQGGTQYF
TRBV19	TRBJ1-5	CASSNYRVSNQPQHF
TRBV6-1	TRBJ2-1	CASSERQETYNEQFF
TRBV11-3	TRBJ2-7	CASSLQGPSYEQYF
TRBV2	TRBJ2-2	CASSVTGVGGIGELFF
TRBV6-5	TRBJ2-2	CASRYGTGSTGELFF
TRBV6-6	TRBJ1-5	CASQAGNQPQHF
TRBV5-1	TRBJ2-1	CASTKGTSGGSGNEQFF
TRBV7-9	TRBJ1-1	CASSFDPPRTEAFF
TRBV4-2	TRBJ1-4	CASSSWDRPDEKLFF
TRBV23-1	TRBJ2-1	CARKFPGPQNNEQFF
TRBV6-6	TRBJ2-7	CASSSGQVGGYEQYF
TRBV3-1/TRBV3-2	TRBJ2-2	CASSGTGGTGELFF
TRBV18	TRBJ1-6	CASSPSSVNSPLHF
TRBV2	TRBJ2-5	CASSELGGMEETQYF
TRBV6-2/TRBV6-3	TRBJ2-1	CASSSREGGEQFF
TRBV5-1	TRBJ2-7	CASSFQRTASYEQYF
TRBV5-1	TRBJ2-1	CASRRGGETYNEQFF
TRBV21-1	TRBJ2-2	CASGLAGNTGELFF
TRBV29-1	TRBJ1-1	CSAEGGPLGTEAFF
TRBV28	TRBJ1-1	CASSFDQRSNTEAFF
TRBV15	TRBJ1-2	CATGGSYTGERTRGYTF